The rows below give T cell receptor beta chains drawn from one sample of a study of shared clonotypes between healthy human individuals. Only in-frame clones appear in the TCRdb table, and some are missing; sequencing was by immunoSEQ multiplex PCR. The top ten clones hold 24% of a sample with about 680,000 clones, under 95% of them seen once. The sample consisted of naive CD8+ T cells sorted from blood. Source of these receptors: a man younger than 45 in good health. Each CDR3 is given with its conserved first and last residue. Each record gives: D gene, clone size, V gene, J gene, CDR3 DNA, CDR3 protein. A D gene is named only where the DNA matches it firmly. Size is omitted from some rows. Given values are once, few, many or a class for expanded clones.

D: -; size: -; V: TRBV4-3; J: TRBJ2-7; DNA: TGCGCCAGCAGCCGATTGTGGACTGGAAACTACGAGCAGTACTTC; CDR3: CASSRLWTGNYEQYF
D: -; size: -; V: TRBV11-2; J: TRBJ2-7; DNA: TGTGCCAGCAGCTTAATGGACGAGCAGTACTTC; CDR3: CASSLMDEQYF
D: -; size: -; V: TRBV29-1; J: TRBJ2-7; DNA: TGCAGCGTTGAAATGGGCGAGCAGTACTTC; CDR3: CSVEMGEQYF
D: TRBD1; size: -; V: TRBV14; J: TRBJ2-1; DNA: TGTGCCAGCAGCCAAATCGGACAGGGATTCAACGAGCAGTTCTTC; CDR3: CASSQIGQGFNEQFF
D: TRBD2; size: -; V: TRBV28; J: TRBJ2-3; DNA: TGTGCCAGCAGTTCTAGCGGGAGTGGGACAGATACGCAGTATTTT; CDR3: CASSSSGSGTDTQYF
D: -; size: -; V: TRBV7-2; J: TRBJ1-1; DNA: TGTGCCAGCAGTCCAATGGGCGCGGGTACTGAAGCTTTCTTT; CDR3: CASSPMGAGTEAFF
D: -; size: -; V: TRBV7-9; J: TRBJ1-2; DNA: TGTGCCAGCAGCCTAGCCGGGGCCCCCGGCGGCTACACCTTC; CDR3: CASSLAGAPGGYTF
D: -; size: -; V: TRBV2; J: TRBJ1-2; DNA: TGTGCCAGCAGTGAAAGCGGGTCGGGATTATATGGCTACACCTTC; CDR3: CASSESGSGLYGYTF
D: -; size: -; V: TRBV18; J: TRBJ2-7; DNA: TGTGCCAGCTCACCACCCTCGGCTAAGACCTACGAGCAGTACTTC; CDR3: CASSPPSAKTYEQYF
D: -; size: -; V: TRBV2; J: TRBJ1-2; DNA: TGTGCCAGATCGGACCTATATGGCTACACCTTC; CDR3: CARSDLYGYTF
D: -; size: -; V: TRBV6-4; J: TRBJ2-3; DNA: TGTGCCAGCAGTGACGGCGCAGATACGCAGTATTTT; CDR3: CASSDGADTQYF
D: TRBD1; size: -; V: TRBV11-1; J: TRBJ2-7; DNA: TGTGCCAGCAGCCCAACCAGGACAGGGATCTACGAGCAGTACTTC; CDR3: CASSPTRTGIYEQYF
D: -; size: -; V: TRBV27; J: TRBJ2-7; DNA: TGTGCCAGCACCTCCGCCCACGAGCAGTACTTC; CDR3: CASTSAHEQYF
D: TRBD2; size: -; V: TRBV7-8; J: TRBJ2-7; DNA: TGTGCCAGCAGCTTAGTGGGGGGAGTTCGAGCGGGAGAAGCCTACGAGCAGTACTTC; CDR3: CASSLVGGVRAGEAYEQYF
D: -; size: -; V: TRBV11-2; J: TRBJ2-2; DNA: TGTGCCAGCAGACTATCGGCCGGGAACACCGGGGAGCTGTTTTTT; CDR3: CASRLSAGNTGELFF
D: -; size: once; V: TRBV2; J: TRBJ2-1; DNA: TGTGCCTTCCGGGCAACCTCCTACAATGAGCAGTTCTTC; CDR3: CAFRATSYNEQFF
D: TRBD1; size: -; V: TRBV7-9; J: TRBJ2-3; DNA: TGTGCCAGCAGCTCCCCTGTAGGGGACAGGGGGACAGATACGCAGTATTTT; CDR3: CASSSPVGDRGTDTQYF
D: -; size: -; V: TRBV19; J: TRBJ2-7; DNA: TGTGCCAGTAGAGGCAGCGACTACGAGCAGTACTTC; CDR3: CASRGSDYEQYF
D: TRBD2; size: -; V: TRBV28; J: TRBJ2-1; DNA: TGTGCCAGCAGTTTAACCGGACTAGCGAACCACAATGAGCAGTTCTTC; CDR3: CASSLTGLANHNEQFF
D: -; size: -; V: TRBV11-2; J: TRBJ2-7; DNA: TGTGCCAGCAGCTTAAGGGCAGGGTCTTCCTACGAGCAGTACTTC; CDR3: CASSLRAGSSYEQYF
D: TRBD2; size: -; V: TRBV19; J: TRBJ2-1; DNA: TGTGCCAGTAGTATAGTTGAGGGGAGGGATGAGCAGTTCTTC; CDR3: CASSIVEGRDEQFF
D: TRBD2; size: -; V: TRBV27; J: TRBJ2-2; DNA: TGTGCCAGCAGTTTTCGGGTAGCGGGATACACCGGGGAGCTGTTTTTT; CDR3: CASSFRVAGYTGELFF
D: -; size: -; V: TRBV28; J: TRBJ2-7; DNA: TGTGCCAGCAGTCCCTCTCGGGGCTACGAGCAGTACTTC; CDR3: CASSPSRGYEQYF
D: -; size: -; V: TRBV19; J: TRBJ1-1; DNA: TGTGCCAGTAGTCAAAGCGGGGGGACCGCTGAAGCTTTCTTT; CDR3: CASSQSGGTAEAFF
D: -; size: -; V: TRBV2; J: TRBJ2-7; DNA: TGTGCCAGCAATCGCGACGTCGATCGATACGAGCAGTACTTC; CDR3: CASNRDVDRYEQYF
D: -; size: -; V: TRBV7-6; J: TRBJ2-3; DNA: TGTGCCAGCAGCTTAGGGACGGCGTCCCCATCACACACAGATACGCAGTATTTT; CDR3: CASSLGTASPSHTDTQYF
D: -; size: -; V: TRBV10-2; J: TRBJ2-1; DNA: TGCGCCAGCAGTGAGTCCGGCAGCTACAATGAGCAGTTCTTC; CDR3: CASSESGSYNEQFF
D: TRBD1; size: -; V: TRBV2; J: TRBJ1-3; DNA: TGTGCAGTTGTTGACAGGGGCAACTCTGGAAACACCATATATTTT; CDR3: CAVVDRGNSGNTIYF
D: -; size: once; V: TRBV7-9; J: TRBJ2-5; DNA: TGTGCCAGCAGCCGGTCCCCGACTAGTTCACAAGAGACCCAGTACTTC; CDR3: CASSRSPTSSQETQYF
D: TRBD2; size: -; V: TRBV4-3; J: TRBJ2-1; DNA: TGCGCCAGCAGCCAAGTGGCAACTAGCGGGGTATACGGTAATGAGCAGTTCTTC; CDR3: CASSQVATSGVYGNEQFF
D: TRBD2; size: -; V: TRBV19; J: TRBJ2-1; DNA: TGTGCCAGTAGTATAGGTAGCGGGAGAATTGAGCAGTTCTTC; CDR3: CASSIGSGRIEQFF
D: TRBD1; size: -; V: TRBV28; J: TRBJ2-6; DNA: TGTGCCAGCAGTCGACGGCGGGGAAAATGGGGACAGGGCGCAGATTCTGGGGCCAACGTCCTGACTTTC; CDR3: CASSRRRGKWGQGADSGANVLTF
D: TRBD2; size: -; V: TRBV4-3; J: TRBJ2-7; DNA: TGCGCCAGCAGCCTCACCTACGACGGGAGGTTCTACGAGCAGTACTTC; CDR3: CASSLTYDGRFYEQYF
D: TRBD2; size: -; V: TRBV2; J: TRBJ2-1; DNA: TGTGCCAGCAGTGATGTAGCGGGAGGGCCATCGAGCTCCTACAATGAGCAGTTCTTC; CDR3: CASSDVAGGPSSSYNEQFF
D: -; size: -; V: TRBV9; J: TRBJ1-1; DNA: TGTGCCAGCGGGGGAACTGAAGCTTTCTTT; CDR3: CASGGTEAFF
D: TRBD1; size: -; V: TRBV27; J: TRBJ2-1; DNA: TGTGCCAGCAGTTTATCCTTATCCGCTAACAGGGGGCTTTACAATGAGCAGTTCTTC; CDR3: CASSLSLSANRGLYNEQFF
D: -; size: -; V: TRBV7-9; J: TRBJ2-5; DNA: TGTGCCAGCAGCTTACTCTCCCCCAGCCTCCAAGAGACCCAGTACTTC; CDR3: CASSLLSPSLQETQYF
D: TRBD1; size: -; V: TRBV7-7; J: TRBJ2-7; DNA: TGTGCTAGCAGCTTAGGGGACAGCTACGAGCAGTACTTC; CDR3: CASSLGDSYEQYF
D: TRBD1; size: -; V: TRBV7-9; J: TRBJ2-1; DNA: TGTGCCAGCAGCCCACGGACAGGGGCAGTATATGAGCAGTTCTTC; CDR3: CASSPRTGAVYEQFF
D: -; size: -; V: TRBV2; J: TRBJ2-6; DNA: TGTGCCAGCAGGGGACCCGTAGAAAGGTCTGGGGCCAACGTCCTGACTTTC; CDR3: CASRGPVERSGANVLTF
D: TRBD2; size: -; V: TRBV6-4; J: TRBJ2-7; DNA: TGTGCCAGCAGTTTATACTTCTCTAGCGGAGCTTACGAGCAGTACTTC; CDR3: CASSLYFSSGAYEQYF
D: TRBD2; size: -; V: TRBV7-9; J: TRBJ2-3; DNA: TGTGCCAGCAGCATAGGACTAGCGGGGGCGGGGACGGATACGCAGTATTTT; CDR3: CASSIGLAGAGTDTQYF
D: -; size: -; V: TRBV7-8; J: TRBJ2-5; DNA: TGTGCCAGCAGCTTTCCCGAACAAGAGACCCAGTACTTC; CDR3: CASSFPEQETQYF
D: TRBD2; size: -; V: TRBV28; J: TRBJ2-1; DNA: TGTGCCAGCAGACGTACTCTAGCGGGCTACAATGAGCAGTTCTTC; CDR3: CASRRTLAGYNEQFF
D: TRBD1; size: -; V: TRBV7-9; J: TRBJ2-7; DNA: TGTGCCAGCAGCTTAAAGGACAGGATCTACGAGCAGTACTTC; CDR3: CASSLKDRIYEQYF
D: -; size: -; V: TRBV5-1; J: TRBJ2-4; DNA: TGCGCCAGCAGCTTGGATGACGGTGGGAACATTCAGTACTTC; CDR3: CASSLDDGGNIQYF